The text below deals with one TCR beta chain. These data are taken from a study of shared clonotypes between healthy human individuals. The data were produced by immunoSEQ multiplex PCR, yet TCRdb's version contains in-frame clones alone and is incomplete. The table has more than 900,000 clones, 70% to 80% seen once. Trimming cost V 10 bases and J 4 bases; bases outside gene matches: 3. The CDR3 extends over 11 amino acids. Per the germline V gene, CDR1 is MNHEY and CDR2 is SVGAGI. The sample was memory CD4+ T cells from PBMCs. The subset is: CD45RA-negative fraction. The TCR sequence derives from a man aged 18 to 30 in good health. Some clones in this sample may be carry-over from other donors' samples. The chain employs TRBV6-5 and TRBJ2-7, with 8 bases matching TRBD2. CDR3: CATRGGYEQYF. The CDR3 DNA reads TGTGCCACGCGCGGGGGGTACGAGCAGTACTTC.